Listed below are T cell receptor beta chains from one sample, sequenced in a study of T cells in Graves' hyperthyroidism and ophthalmopathy. TCRdb reanalysed the multiplex PCR reads using MiXCR and keeps one entry per CDR3 protein. The data show more than 35,000 distinct CDR3 sequences, 45% to 50% seen once. The sample comprised peripheral blood or thyroid tissue (not recorded which). The receptors were sampled from a woman between 50 and 59 years old with Graves' hyperthyroidism. The CDR3 runs from the conserved cysteine through the conserved F or W. Each record gives: D gene, J gene, clone size, V gene, CDR3 DNA, CDR3 protein. A D gene is named only where the DNA matches it firmly. Rows may omit the clone size; those that give it use once, few, many or a size class.

NA	TRBJ1-1	NA	TRBV7-3	TGCGCCGGCAGCTTAGACAGCAGGGACACTGAAGCTTTCTTT	CAGSLDSRDTEAFF
NA	TRBJ1-5	NA	TRBV6-1	TGTGCCAGCAGTGATGACGGACAGCCGCCTTGCAATCAGCCCCAGCATTTT	CASSDDGQPPCNQPQHF
NA	TRBJ1-3	NA	TRBV7-9	TGTGCCAGCCGAGGGGTTACTGGAAACACCATATACTTT	CASRGVTGNTIYF
NA	TRBJ1-2	few	TRBV18	TGTGCCAGCTCACCGACGGCTCGGAAGGGTGGCTACACCTTC	CASSPTARKGGYTF
TRBD1	TRBJ2-5	NA	TRBV7-8	TGTGCCAGCAGCTCCGGACAGGGGAGAGGAGAGACCCAGTACTTC	CASSSGQGRGETQYF
TRBD1	TRBJ1-5	NA	TRBV19	TGTGCCAGTAGTCCCGGGACAGGGGCAAGCAATCAGCCCCAGCATTTT	CASSPGTGASNQPQHF
NA	TRBJ1-2	NA	TRBV6-2/TRBV6-3	TGTGCCAGCAGTTACAGGGTGTTGGGGATATATGGCTACACCTTC	CASSYRVLGIYGYTF
TRBD2	TRBJ2-7	medium-sized	TRBV7-2	TGTGCCAGCGCGAAGACTAGCGGACTTTACGAGCAGTACTTC	CASAKTSGLYEQYF
NA	TRBJ1-2	once	TRBV25-1	TGTGCCGGCAGTGCTCTAAAACAGGGCTGGGGCCTCTATGGCTACACCTTC	CAGSALKQGWGLYGYTF
TRBD1	TRBJ2-7	NA	TRBV7-9	TGTGCCAGCACCCCGACAGGGACCTACGAGCAGTACTTC	CASTPTGTYEQYF
TRBD2	TRBJ2-7	NA	TRBV10-3	TGTGCCATCAGAGAAACAACTAGCGGGATTCCCCCCTACGAGCAGTACTTC	CAIRETTSGIPPYEQYF
NA	TRBJ2-7	many	TRBV12-3/TRBV12-4	TGTGCCAGCAGTCTCCCCCTGGGGGTGATCGACTTC	CASSLPLGVIDF
NA	TRBJ2-7	NA	TRBV15	TGTGCCACCAGCAGCTTAGGCCCTAATTACGAGCAGTACTTC	CATSSLGPNYEQYF
NA	TRBJ2-7	many	TRBV6-5	TGTGCCAGCAGTTACCCGGACAGCTACGAGCAGTACTTC	CASSYPDSYEQYF
TRBD1	TRBJ1-1	few	TRBV2	TGTGCCAGCAGTGAGACAGGGTGGGCTGAAGCTTCCTTT	CASSETGWAEASF
TRBD2	TRBJ2-5	NA	TRBV20-1	TGCAGTGCTAGAGGCGGACTAGCGGGGCAAGAGACCCAGTACTTC	CSARGGLAGQETQYF
TRBD1	TRBJ1-5	NA	TRBV20-1	TGCAGTGCTAGAGAGGGGACAGGGATTAGCAATCAGCCCCAGCATTTT	CSAREGTGISNQPQHF
TRBD1	TRBJ2-5	many	TRBV29-1	TGCAGCACCCGTCCGGGACAGCAAGAGACCCAGTACTTC	CSTRPGQQETQYF
TRBD1	TRBJ1-2	many	TRBV6-5	TGTGCCAGCAGTTACTCTCACAGGGGTTTAGATGGCTACACCTTC	CASSYSHRGLDGYTF
NA	TRBJ2-2	few	TRBV27	TGTGCCAGCAGTTTGGGGGGACCCGGGGAGCTGTTTTTT	CASSLGGPGELFF
TRBD1	TRBJ2-5	NA	TRBV7-8	TGTGCCAGCAGTGCTCGACAGGGCCAAGAGACCCAGTACTTC	CASSARQGQETQYF
NA	TRBJ1-2	many	TRBV6-2/TRBV6-3	TGTGCCAGCAGTTACAGGGTTGGCTACACCTTC	CASSYRVGYTF
TRBD1	TRBJ2-2	medium-sized	TRBV4-3	TGCGCCAGCAGCCAAGACCAACAGGGGCCCCTGTTTTTT	CASSQDQQGPLFF
NA	TRBJ2-5	many	TRBV5-6	TGTGCCAGCCTACTTTGGGCAGGGGTAGGTTATGAAGAGACCCAGTACTTC	CASLLWAGVGYEETQYF
NA	TRBJ2-7	NA	TRBV10-2	TGCGCCAGCGGACAGGCCCGGGGGGGGGAGCAGTACTTC	CASGQARGGEQYF
TRBD1	TRBJ1-2	few	TRBV5-6	TGTGCCAGCAGCTTGATACAGGGGGCGCGGCATGGCTACACCTTC	CASSLIQGARHGYTF
NA	TRBJ2-7	NA	TRBV15	TGTGCCACCAGCAGTTACAGGAGCTACGAGCAGTACTTC	CATSSYRSYEQYF
TRBD1	TRBJ1-5	many	TRBV12-3/TRBV12-4	TGTGCCAGCAGCCGGGACAGGGGGGTTCAGCCCCAGCATTTT	CASSRDRGVQPQHF
NA	TRBJ2-2	many	TRBV12-3/TRBV12-4	TGTGCCAGCGCCAGGGTAGCGATTATCACCGGGGAGCTGTTTTTT	CASARVAIITGELFF
TRBD2	TRBJ2-5	NA	TRBV2	TGTGCCAGCCGGGGACTAGCGGGAGAGTATACCCAGTACTTC	CASRGLAGEYTQYF
TRBD1	TRBJ2-7	NA	TRBV10-3	TGTGCCATCAGGGGAACAGGGGGCTTTAGGGAGCAGTACTTC	CAIRGTGGFREQYF
NA	TRBJ1-2	NA	TRBV25-1	TGTGCCAGCAGGAGAAACTATGGCTACACCTTC	CASRRNYGYTF
TRBD1	TRBJ1-1	NA	TRBV10-3	TGTGCCACCACGGGTGGGACAGGAGCCAACACTGGAGCTTCCTTT	CATTGGTGANTGASF
TRBD1	TRBJ1-4	few	TRBV5-8	TGTGCCAGCACACACCGCGGGACAGGGGACGAAAAACTGTTTTTT	CASTHRGTGDEKLFF
NA	TRBJ2-5	NA	TRBV20-1	TGCAGTGCTAGAGATTGGCAAGGGGAAGAGACCCAGTACTTC	CSARDWQGEETQYF
NA	TRBJ2-2	NA	TRBV24-1	TGTGCCACCAGTGGCGACCGACTAGGGTACACCGGGGAGCTGTTTTTC	CATSGDRLGYTGELFF
NA	TRBJ2-6	NA	TRBV5-1	TGCGCCAGCAGCTACTTGTTCCCCTCTGGGGCCAACGTCCTGACTTTC	CASSYLFPSGANVLTF
TRBD2	TRBJ2-5	many	TRBV7-2	TGTGCCAGCAGCTTAGAGGGGGGCGGGACTAGCGGGAGAGAGACCCAGTACTTC	CASSLEGGGTSGRETQYF
NA	TRBJ1-2	NA	TRBV5-5	TGTGCCAGCAGCGACGGGTTAGCGGGAGCTAACTATGGCTACACCTTC	CASSDGLAGANYGYTF
TRBD1	TRBJ2-7	NA	TRBV7-9	TGTGCCAGTTCCGGGACAGGGAAGGGGGAGCAGTACTTC	CASSGTGKGEQYF
TRBD1	TRBJ1-2	many	TRBV18	TGTGCCACCAAACAGGGGCCTAACTATGGCTACACCTTC	CATKQGPNYGYTF
NA	TRBJ2-2	many	TRBV29-1	TGCAGCGCTGAACACACCGGGGAGCTGTTTTTT	CSAEHTGELFF
TRBD2	TRBJ2-1	few	TRBV12-3/TRBV12-4	TGTGCCAGCAGTAACTTAGCGGGACATACCAATGAGCAGTTCTTC	CASSNLAGHTNEQFF
TRBD2	TRBJ2-7	NA	TRBV10-3	TGTGCCAGCAGTCCCAGACTAGCGGGAGTGAACGAGCAGTACTTC	CASSPRLAGVNEQYF
NA	TRBJ2-2	many	TRBV27	TGTGCCAGCACCTCGAACACCGGGGAGCTGTTTTTT	CASTSNTGELFF
NA	TRBJ2-7	many	TRBV20-1	TGCAGTGCTAGAGATGAATCAATCGGCCGATCCTACGAGCAGTACTTC	CSARDESIGRSYEQYF
TRBD2	TRBJ2-7	NA	TRBV7-2	TGTGCCAGCAGCAGAGGGGTAGCGGGAGTGCGGGAGCAGTACTTC	CASSRGVAGVREQYF
TRBD1	TRBJ2-5	few	TRBV7-8	TGTGCCAGCAGCTTCGGACAGGTTTGGGAGACCCAGTACTTC	CASSFGQVWETQYF